This T cell receptor beta chain is drawn from a study of T-cell memory formation after mild COVID-19. Germline-derived CDR1 and CDR2 are SGHTS and YDEGEE. The length of the CDR3 is 15 residues. V lost 3 bases and J lost 6, with 13 bases in between. Each CDR3 protein gets one entry after TCRdb re-called the 5' RACE reads with MiXCR. This table holds roughly 260,000 distinct CDR3 sequences, roughly 15% found once. Sequenced input: PBMCs or a T cell subset sorted from them (not recorded which). The TCR comes from a man younger than 30 who had mild COVID-19 (a few samples of this study predate the infection). Cell type and time point are not known. The chain recombines TRBV5-8 with TRBJ1-6; possibly TRBD1 for D (6 bases). CDR3 amino acids: CASSSFGGGNSPLHF. The CDR3 nucleotides are TGTGCCAGCAGCTCCTTCGGGGGCGGTAATTCACCCCTCCACTTT.